This TCR beta chain was sequenced in a study of graft-versus-host responses after intestinal transplantation. General study findings and limits: Early declines in HvG clones that occurred post-transplant were associated with peak circulating GvH clone levels.

Comment on this clone: No antigen is known for it.

Germline CDR1 MGHRA, CDR2 YSYEKL. The CDR3 consists of 17 residues. V shed 2 bases and J shed 0 bases, with 15 bases lying between them. Repertoires were generated with immunoSEQ multiplex PCR, while TCRdb's copy carries only in-frame clones and drops some. The data contain approximately 88,000 clones, almost 90% of them singletons. J is TRBJ2-3 and V is TRBV4-1; TRBD2 is a possible D gene (6 bases). The TCR was taken from a human donor who received an intestinal transplant. This specimen was unstimulated CD4+ T cells sorted from spleen or lymph node cells, taken before intestinal transplant. CDR3: CASSQFPGSGSTDTQYF. CDR3 DNA sequence: TGCGCCAGCAGCCAATTTCCGGGGAGCGGGAGCACAGATACGCAGTATTTT.